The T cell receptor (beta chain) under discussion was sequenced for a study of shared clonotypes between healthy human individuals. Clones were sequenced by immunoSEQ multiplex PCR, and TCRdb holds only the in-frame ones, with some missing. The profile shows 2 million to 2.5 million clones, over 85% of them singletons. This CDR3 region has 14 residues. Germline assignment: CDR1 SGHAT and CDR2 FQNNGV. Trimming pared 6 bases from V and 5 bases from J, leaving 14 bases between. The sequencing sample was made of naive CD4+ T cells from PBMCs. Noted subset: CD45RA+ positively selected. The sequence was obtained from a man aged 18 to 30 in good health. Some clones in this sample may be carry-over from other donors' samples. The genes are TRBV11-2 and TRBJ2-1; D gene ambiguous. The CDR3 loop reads CASSGLGVNNEQFF. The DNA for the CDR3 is TGTGCCAGCAGTGGGCTTGGGGTAAACAATGAGCAGTTCTTC.